This T cell receptor (beta chain) was profiled in a study of cytomegalovirus exposure and HLA in healthy donors. V gave up 4 bases and J gave up 1 base, with 9 bases separating them. Germline CDR1 SGDLS, CDR2 YYNGEE. The CDR3 runs 14 residues. The PCR ran on 60 Vbeta and 13 Jbeta primers. The table came from immunoSEQ multiplex PCR; TCRdb's copy has only in-frame clones and leaves some out. Here the sample spans some 150,000 clones, under 80% being singletons. Study findings and constraints: Researchers catalogued over 150 TCR beta chains as cytomegalovirus-associated. Most TCR beta V segments were productive about 87% or about 30% of the time in an earlier analysis. Analyses of presence/absence relied on an assumption of roughly uniform sequencing depth across donors. Generally TCR sequences proved uncommon, though certain public TCRs appeared in numerous donors.

A word on this clone: The target antigen is unknown.

J is TRBJ2-4 and V is TRBV9, with D possibly matching TRBD2 (5 bases). Sequenced input: PBMCs. The source is a man aged 25-45 years in good health and CMV-seronegative. The CDR3 protein is CASSPGGAKNIQYF. The DNA of the CDR3 is TGTGCCAGCAGCCCGGGCGGGGCCAAAAACATTCAGTACTTC. The entire variable domain, with the rest obtained from reference TRBV9 and TRBJ2-4, is as follows: DSGVTQTPKHLITATGQRVTLRCSPRSGDLSVYWYQQSLDQGLQFLIQYYNGEERAKGNILERFSAQQFPDLHSELNLSSLELGDSALYFCASSPGGAKNIQYFGAGTRLSVL.